These 18 T cell receptor beta chains were all obtained from the same sample, sequenced in a study of blood T cell repertoires in COVID-19. The assay was immunoSEQ multiplex PCR, and TCRdb's table has in-frame clones only and misses some. The repertoire holds 240,000 or so clones, with approximately 90% as singletons. The sample consisted of PBMCs or T cells enriched from blood (not recorded which). The source of these receptors is a man aged 50 to 59 who had been exposed to COVID-19.

The chain recombines TRBV11-3 with TRBJ2-7, with TRBD1 identical over 7 bases. V gave up 3 bases and J gave up 4 bases; unmatched junction bases: 9. This CDR3 is built from 15 residues. The germline gives CDR1 SGHNT, CDR2 YENEEA. CDR3 loop: CASSLAAGTDYEQYF. CDR3 nucleotides: TGTGCCAGCAGCTTGGCCGCCGGGACAGATTACGAGCAGTACTTC.

This clone was observed a few times. The J gene is TRBJ2-5, the V gene TRBV4-2; no firm D call. V was shortened by 2 bases and J by 5 bases, with 12 bases between the two germline ends. The length of the CDR3 is 14 residues. The V gene's germline CDR1 is LGHNA and CDR2 YNFKEQ. In DNA form, the CDR3 reads TGTGCCAGCAGCCAACCTTCGACTGCCGAGACCCAGTACTTC. Translated, it gives CASSQPSTAETQYF.

This rearrangement joins TRBV6-5 to TRBJ2-1; 8 bases are a match to TRBD2. In germline, CDR1 is MNHEY, CDR2 SVGAGI. The CDR3 has 14 residues. Trimming at V came to 5 bases and at J to 2 bases, leaving 2 bases not matched to a gene. The CDR3, as DNA: TGTGCCAGCAGTCAGGGACTAGCCTACAATGAGCAGTTCTTC. This gives the protein CASSQGLAYNEQFF.

This clone came up once. This chain joins TRBV28 and TRBJ2-7; 9 nucleotides match TRBD1. V dropped 6 bases and J dropped 5; count of bases not matched to a gene: 8. Germline V gene sequence: CDR1 MDHEN, CDR2 SYDVKM. This CDR3 has 14 residues. CDR3 loop: CASSPGQGIHEQYV. In DNA form, the CDR3 reads TGTGCCAGCAGCCCGGGACAGGGCATCCACGAGCAGTACGTC.

The V gene is TRBV13, the J gene TRBJ2-2; perhaps TRBD1 as D (6 bases). CDR3 length: 17 residues. CDR1 and CDR2 (germline): PRHDT, FYEKMQ (reference sequence). V lost 4 bases, J lost 1 base, and 16 bases lay in between. The CDR3 nucleotides are TGTGCCAGCAGCTCTGAGGGGGACCACGGGAACACCGGGGAGCTGTTTTTT. It is translated as CASSSEGDHGNTGELFF. Based on the CDR3 plus reference TRBV13 and TRBJ2-2, the full variable domain is AAGVIQSPRHLIKEKRETATLKCYPIPRHDTVYWYQQGPGQDPQFLISFYEKMQSDKGSIPDRFSAQQFSDYHSELNMSSLELGDSALYFCASSSEGDHGNTGELFFGEGSRLTVL.

This chain connects TRBV27 to TRBJ1-6; D unclear. The CDR3 has 17 residues. Trimming removed 4 bases at V and 8 bases at J, with 21 bases between. Germline assignment: CDR1 MNHEY and CDR2 SMNVEV (reference sequence). The CDR3, as DNA: TGTGCCAGCAGTTCTGGGCGGGAAGCTGGCCTTTATTCACCCCTCCACTTT. It yields the protein CASSSGREAGLYSPLHF.

The V gene is TRBV28, the J gene TRBJ1-6, with 10 bases matching TRBD1. The germline CDR1 and CDR2 sequences are MDHEN and SYDVKM. The CDR3 contains 17 residues. V trimming: 6 bases; J trimming: 7 bases; junction bases outside the gene matches: 12. The CDR3 DNA follows: TGTGCCAGCAGACCCAAGGGACAGGGGTGGCGGAATTCACCCCTCCACTTT. This codes for CASRPKGQGWRNSPLHF.

The J gene is TRBJ1-4, the V gene TRBV5-1, with D unresolved. This CDR3 is built from 14 residues. V dropped 0 bases and J dropped 3 bases, with 6 bases sitting between them. Germline assignment: CDR1 SGHRS and CDR2 YFSETQ. The CDR3 sequence: CASSLAGPNEKLFF. DNA for the CDR3: TGCGCCAGCAGCTTGGCTGGGCCTAATGAAAAACTGTTTTTT.

The chain employs TRBV2 and TRBJ1-6; TRBD1 aligns across 10 bases. The germline gives CDR1 SNHLY, CDR2 FYNNEI. The CDR3 is made up of 14 amino acids. V was clipped by 7 bases and J by 9 bases; unmatched bases: 6. CDR3 loop: CASNRDRGGSPLHF. The CDR3 nucleotides read TGTGCCAGCAACCGGGACAGGGGAGGTTCACCCCTCCACTTT.

V is TRBV15 and J is TRBJ2-2; D may be TRBD1 (5 bases). Deletions cut 3 bases from V and 4 bases from J, with 15 bases between. CDR1 and CDR2 (germline): LNHNV, YYDKDF (reference sequence). This CDR3 spans 16 amino acids. The CDR3, as DNA: TGTGCCACCAGCAGGGGCCCAGGGTATGGCACCGGGGAGCTGTTTTTT. Its translation is CATSRGPGYGTGELFF. The whole variable domain, filled in from reference TRBV15 and TRBJ2-2, reads DAMVIQNPRYQVTQFGKPVTLSCSQTLNHNVMYWYQQKSSQAPKLLFHYYDKDFNNEADTPDNFQSRRPNTSFCFLDIRSPGLGDTAMYLCATSRGPGYGTGELFFGEGSRLTVL.

This clone was seen a handful of times. J is TRBJ1-5 and V is TRBV2, with 7 nucleotides matching TRBD1. The V gene end was trimmed by 7 bases and the J gene end by 2 bases; junction bases not matched to a gene: 5. Germline V gives CDR1 SNHLY, CDR2 FYNNEI. CDR3 length: 14 residues. In nucleotides, the CDR3 is TGTGCCAGCACCGAAGGACAGGGCAATCAGCCCCAGCATTTT. It is translated as CASTEGQGNQPQHF.

This chain uses TRBV12-3 or TRBV12-4 with TRBJ2-5; possible D gene TRBD2, 5 bases. This CDR3 contains 13 residues. V was clipped by 0 bases and J by 5 bases, with 7 bases between them. The CDR3 loop is CASSLAGVETQYF. CDR3 DNA sequence: TGTGCCAGCAGTTTAGCGGGAGTCGAGACCCAGTACTTC.

This chain connects TRBV4-2 to TRBJ2-2, with 8 bases that match TRBD1. This CDR3 has 15 residues. V lost 4 bases to trimming and J lost 5 bases; unmatched junction nucleotides: 6. Germline loops: CDR1 LGHNA, CDR2 YNFKEQ. The CDR3 DNA reads as TGTGCCAGCAGCCCCGGACAGGGCTATACCGGGGAGCTGTTTTTT. Translated, it gives CASSPGQGYTGELFF.

The chain recombines TRBV7-3 with TRBJ1-6; 11 bases are shared with TRBD1. J lost 8 bases, V lost 3 bases, and 3 bases had no gene match. This CDR3 spans 15 amino acids. CDR1 SGHTA and CDR2 FQGTGA come from the germline V gene. The CDR3 region has the DNA TGTGCCAGCAGCTTCCAGGGACAGGGGGATTCACCCCTCCACTTT. It encodes CASSFQGQGDSPLHF.

This clone appeared a single time. The rearrangement links TRBV21-1 to TRBJ2-1; TRBD1 is the table's D call and was not checked against the DNA. TRBV21-1 corresponds to a pseudogene. This CDR3 is 18 amino acids long. CDR3 sequence reads: CASSKVVTADHLHNEQFF. CDR3 sequence (DNA): TGTGCCAGCAGCAAAGTGGTCACAGCAGATCACTTACACAATGAGCAGTTCTTC.

This chain links TRBV28 with TRBJ2-1; 12 bases are a match to TRBD2. The CDR3 runs to 14 residues. Trimming at V came to 2 bases and at J to 9 bases, leaving 2 bases not matched to a gene. In germline, CDR1 is MDHEN, CDR2 SYDVKM. The CDR3 bases are TGTGCCAGCAGTTTACGACTAGCGGGAGTTGAGCAGTTCTTC. Its translation is CASSLRLAGVEQFF.

This chain uses TRBV4-1 with TRBJ1-2, with 8 bases that match TRBD1. Germline CDR1 MGHRA, CDR2 YSYEKL. The CDR3 has 16 amino acids. Trimming cost V 2 bases and J 5 bases; bases outside gene matches: 10. The CDR3 loop reads CASSQPRGTGGYGYTF. Written as DNA, the CDR3 is TGCGCCAGCAGCCAACCCCGCGGGACAGGTGGATATGGCTACACCTTC.

The chain carries TRBV6-1 and TRBJ2-1; perhaps TRBD2 as D (5 bases). Germline V lookup: CDR1 MNHNS, CDR2 SASEGT. V dropped 0 bases and J dropped 4 bases, with 10 bases sitting between them. This CDR3 has 15 amino acids. The CDR3 DNA sequence: TGTGCCAGCAGTGAAGCGAGTACTAGGTACAATGAGCAGTTCTTC. This codes for CASSEASTRYNEQFF.